This TCR beta chain was sequenced for a study of T cell repertoires in cytomegalovirus infection. Study-wide background: As its CMV epitopes, the study selected recently identified HLA-C-restricted and well-studied HLA-B-restricted targets. Signatures in public TCR beta sequences pointed to both CMV infection and matching HLA type. Study-level points and caveats: Ex vivo, HLA-C-restricted CMV-specific TCR beta clonotypes prevailed over the rest of the response. Adding up the frequency of public TCR beta families identified people who carried CMV plus the relevant HLA.

TCRdb reprocessed the reads via MiXCR and lists one record per CDR3 protein. This sample yields around 78,000 distinct CDR3 sequences, of which roughly a quarter are seen a single time; 50% belongs to the top ten. The CDR3 has 15 amino acids. The junction had 10 bases not matched to a gene; V was cut back by 7 bases and J by 2 bases. Per the germline V gene, CDR1 is MNHEY and CDR2 is SMNVEV (reference sequence). Regarding this clonotype: Its antigen is as yet unknown.

The receptor was isolated from a human donor in good health (CMV status not recorded). Some clones in this sample may be carry-over from other donors' samples. Here the sequenced sample was CD8+ T cells from cultured PBMCs, taken from culture after CMV antigen stimulation. The chain links TRBV27 to TRBJ2-7, with 8 bases that match TRBD1. CDR3 nucleotides: TGTGCCAGCAACACCGCGGACAGGGTTACCTACGAGCAGTACTTC. Translation: CASNTADRVTYEQYF.